This paragraph covers one TCR beta chain sequence. Which antigen it targets is not known. Base qualities were left out, and no much larger clone turns up one base away. This entry belongs to a study of multiple sclerosis patients with progressive multifocal leukoencephalopathy (dated by TCRdb to about 2019). Notes on the research overall: Five or six natalizumab-treated MS patients who did not develop PML were used as controls and were sampled longitudinally. The study examined peripheral T and B cells of MS patients who developed PML (4 under natalizumab, 1 after alemtuzumab) and treated patients who did not. A couple of patients on natalizumab who later developed PML were tracked over time from before therapy, through 6 and 12 months, up to PML onset. The goal was to find JC virus-specific or public T-cell expansions that arose at the time of PML onset. Broader findings and caveats from the paper: Because the cohort was small and descriptive, it remained unclear whether the findings reflect JC virus infection or general immunocompromise. Most PML patients had lower normalized Shannon entropy, suggesting less diverse TRB repertoires, while values in the natalizumab-treated controls sat near 1. TRB clones above 0.5% frequency appeared only in PML patients, but expanded clones at PML onset were already present before and during natalizumab therapy. Analysis was limited to peripheral blood, even though cerebrospinal fluid or brain lymphocytes might be more informative for natalizumab-associated PML. No common TRBV or TRBJ gene usage or preferential TRBV-TRBJ pairings were detected when PML developed.

The V and J ends are trimmed by 5 bases and 0 bases, leaving 16 bases between them. Inclusive of the bounding cysteine and phenylalanine, the CDR3 is 16 residues long. Only the CDR3 part of the read is kept: 48 bases, read in frame from the first base. The germline V gene gives CDR1 as SGHAT and CDR2 as FQNNGV. What this sample's time point label stands for: before natalizumab initiation. Interferon beta had previously been received by all listed patients, and all PML patients were female. Blood samples at T0 were collected prior to the first natalizumab infusion. Ficoll-Hypaque density gradient centrifugation was used to isolate peripheral blood mononuclear cells. The immunoSEQ two-step multiplex PCR at survey-level depth was used to amplify TRB CDR3 regions from genomic DNA. Synthetic inline TR CDR3 controls covering all V-J pairings were spiked into each PCR to estimate template counts and remove amplification bias. Reads went through processing to reduce amplification and sequencing bias, and quantification was done against synthetic TR CDR3 analogs. In the paper's pipeline: Raw data were processed in ImmunoSEQ Analyzer, with out-of-frame sequences and CDR3s containing stop codons removed, and genes were named according to IMGT nomenclature. Normalized Shannon entropy, defined as 1 minus Pielou's evenness, served as the summary measure of repertoire diversity. Two TRB sequences were counted as identical only if the two sequences had the same V gene, J gene and CDR3. Public PML clonotypes were CDR3s shared by two or more PML-onset samples but absent earlier, in controls, and in public databases. CDR3 amino acid composition by position was analyzed with Skylign using the observed count method. Imported from immuneACCESS, the table was reduced by TCRdb to in-frame sequences with V and J called. These copies leave out some clones; in studies compared against another copy, an unresolved V gene accounts for under half, and the cause of the remainder is not known. Clonal size and the V and J genes are those of that table, whereas D and trimming came from the DNA. This sample has tens of thousands of clones in its table, and 70% to 90% of those were observed once. The leading ten clones occupy 0.8% to 1.1% of the sample.

The receptor was derived from a human donor with multiple sclerosis. The chain was built from TRBV11-2 and TRBJ1-2, with no reliable assignment of the D segment. Sequencing was carried out using PBMCs. In nucleotide form, the sequence is TGTGCCAGCAGCCCCCACGGAACGTTAGCTAACTATGGCTACACCTTC. It is translated as CASSPHGTLANYGYTF.